One and the same sample provided the 20 T cell receptor beta chains below, sequenced in a study of Graves' ophthalmopathy and Graves' hyperthyroidism. Researchers took RNA transcripts and amplified TCR beta CDR3 regions from them. The authors performed first-round RT-PCR with HTBI primers and then a second-round multiplex PCR. TCRdb analysed the multiplex PCR reads with MiXCR anew, one entry per CDR3 protein. The data show fewer than 600,000 distinct CDR3 sequences, approximately 14% seen once. The sequenced sample was blood. These receptors were obtained from a woman aged 30 to 39 with Graves' ophthalmopathy.

This clonotype is a singleton in its sample. The final CDR3 position lacks the conserved phenylalanine or tryptophan, pointing to a likely read error. The DNA is omitted, as the CDR3 cannot be located on it reliably, and the CDR3 follows TCRdb's listing. J is TRBJ2-5 and V is TRBV28; the table calls TRBD1, which could not be checked here. The CDR3 comprises 14 residues, both ends counted. Germline lookup yields CDR1 MDHEN and CDR2 SYDVKM. The CDR3 region is CASSPDRFGETQDY.

This rearrangement joins TRBV12-5 to TRBJ1-1; D perhaps matches TRBD1 (6 bases). Germline loops: CDR1 LGHNT, CDR2 FRNRAP. This CDR3 comprises 16 residues. V was pared by 3 bases and J by 2 bases, with 16 bases between. The CDR3 protein is CASGFLAGEKNTEAFF. CDR3 nucleotide sequence: TGTGCTAGTGGTTTCCTCGCAGGGGAGAAAAACACTGAAGCTTTCTTT.

This clonotype has just a few counts. The CDR3 sequence is CASSPSSEIGASNQPQHF. The CDR3 bases are TGTGCCAGCTCACCATCTTCTGAAATTGGCGCCTCCAATCAGCCCCAGCATTTT. This chain uses TRBV18 with TRBJ1-5; D gene ambiguous. The germline V and J ends were trimmed by 2 bases and 3 bases, with 20 bases remaining between them. The CDR3 length is 18 residues. Germline lookup yields CDR1 KGHSH and CDR2 LQKENI.

This clonotype was observed at least ten times. The chain joins TRBV6-1 to TRBJ2-4, with D unresolved. Trimming left V 5 bases short and J 4 bases short, with 12 bases between. Per the germline V gene, CDR1 is MNHNS and CDR2 is SASEGT. The CDR3 is 14 amino acids. CDR3 sequence reads: CASSRADGKNIQYF. As DNA, the CDR3 is TGTGCCAGCAGTCGCGCCGACGGTAAAAACATTCAGTACTTC.

This clonotype was counted at least ten times. The chain is built from TRBV20-1 and TRBJ1-1, with D possibly being TRBD1 (6 bases). The CDR3 runs to 13 residues. V lost 5 bases to trimming and J lost 4 bases, with 14 bases between them. CDR1 is DFQATT, CDR2 SNEGSKA, per germline (reference sequence). This CDR3 is CSALGRGGTEAFF. The DNA for the CDR3 is TGCAGTGCTCTGGGCAGGGGAGGCACTGAAGCTTTCTTT.

In this sample, this clonotype turned up many times. This chain connects TRBV7-2 to TRBJ1-2; a possible D gene is TRBD1 (5 bases). This CDR3 contains 13 residues. Germline V gene sequence: CDR1 SGHTA, CDR2 FQGNSA. The V end was cut by 4 bases, the J end by 4 bases, with 10 bases between. CDR3 in amino acids: CASSSGRTYGYTF. Written as DNA, the CDR3 is TGTGCCAGCAGCTCGGGACGGACCTATGGCTACACCTTC.

This clonotype was detected many times. This rearrangement joins TRBV19 to TRBJ2-2; D is undetermined. The length of the CDR3 is 15 residues. Germline CDR1 is LNHDA and CDR2 is SQIVND (reference sequence). V lost 0 bases to trimming and J lost 9 bases, with 14 bases between them. In nucleotides, the CDR3 is TGTGCCAGTAGTATAGATCTCCTGTCGAGCCGGGAGCTGTTTTTT. Protein product: CASSIDLLSSRELFF.

This clonotype came up a few times. The J gene is TRBJ2-5, the V gene TRBV2; D may be TRBD1 (6 bases). Trimming left V 6 bases short and J 12 bases short, with 17 bases between. CDR3 size: 12 residues. Per the germline V gene, CDR1 is SNHLY and CDR2 is FYNNEI. The CDR3 spells CASRQGLEAKYF. In DNA, the CDR3 is TGTGCCAGCAGACAGGGATTGGAGGCCAAGTACTTC.

This clonotype was counted many times. J is TRBJ1-5 and V is TRBV6-1, with D possibly matching TRBD1 (5 bases). Trimming stripped 7 bases from V and 1 base from J, with 14 bases between. This CDR3 is built from 15 residues. The germline CDR1 and CDR2 sequences are MNHNS and SASEGT. CDR3 DNA sequence: TGTGCCAGCAACGGCAGGGTCTTGAGCAATCAGCCCCAGCATTTT. Translating it yields CASNGRVLSNQPQHF.

This clonotype was observed a single time. The chain couples TRBV5-1 to TRBJ2-4; 8 positions agree with TRBD2. Per the germline V gene, CDR1 is SGHRS and CDR2 is YFSETQ. This CDR3 has 13 residues. The trim removed 4 bases at V and 8 bases at J, leaving 5 bases unmatched. The CDR3 DNA sequence: TGCGCCAGCAGCCGGACTAGCAGGGACATTCAGTACTTC. Translated: CASSRTSRDIQYF.

The sample holds a few counts of this clonotype. The chain uses TRBV27 and TRBJ2-3; 7 nucleotides line up with TRBD2. Germline V CDR1 and CDR2: MNHEY, SMNVEV (reference sequence). Unmatched junction bases numbered 8, after V lost 5 bases and J lost 0 bases. This CDR3 is built from 16 residues. DNA for the CDR3: TGTGCCAGCAGTCTCACCTCTAGCGGAAGCACAGATACGCAGTATTTT. It encodes CASSLTSSGSTDTQYF.

This clonotype was recorded many times. This chain connects TRBV6-5 to TRBJ1-5; 7 bases match TRBD1. This CDR3 region has 16 residues. Per the germline V gene, CDR1 is MNHEY and CDR2 is SVGAGI. V shed 4 bases and J 0 bases; nucleotides not matched to a gene: 6. The DNA for the CDR3 is TGTGCCAGCAGTTCGACAGGGTTTTTTAGCAATCAGCCCCAGCATTTT. Amino acid sequence: CASSSTGFFSNQPQHF.

This clonotype was counted at least ten times. This chain connects TRBV10-3 to TRBJ2-5, with no clear D. The CDR3 loop spans 16 amino acids. V lost 3 bases and J lost 2, with 16 bases in between. Germline CDR1 ENHRY, CDR2 SYGVKD. CDR3 sequence (DNA): TGTGCCATCAGTGACAGGTCCAACGCCTTACAAGAGACCCAGTACTTC. Translated: CAISDRSNALQETQYF.

This clonotype was found many times. The chain recombines TRBV20-1 with TRBJ2-4; TRBD1 matches at 7 bases. CDR3 length: 14 residues. The V gene's germline CDR1 is DFQATT and CDR2 SNEGSKA (reference sequence). V dropped 5 bases and J dropped 1; count of bases not matched to a gene: 5. Here the CDR3 reads CSASTGFAKNIQYF. The CDR3 coding sequence is TGCAGTGCTTCGACAGGGTTTGCCAAAAACATTCAGTACTTC.

This clonotype showed up many times. This chain connects TRBV9 to TRBJ2-5; TRBD2 might be the D (7 bases). Germline assignment: CDR1 SGDLS and CDR2 YYNGEE. Trimming pared 4 bases from V and 5 bases from J, leaving 18 bases between. The CDR3 length is 15 residues. The CDR3, as DNA: TGTGCCAGCAGCCCCCTGGGGGGGCGAGGGGAGACCCAGTACTTC. This codes for CASSPLGGRGETQYF.

This clonotype was counted many times. The rearrangement joins TRBV5-1 to TRBJ2-2; D is possibly TRBD1 (5 bases). Between the trimmed V and J ends, which lost 4 bases and 1 base, there was a span of 8 bases. Germline CDR1 and CDR2: SGHRS and YFSETQ. The CDR3 length is 14 residues. CDR3 DNA sequence: TGCGCCAGCAGCCAAACAGGGAACACCGGGGAGCTGTTTTTT. Protein sequence: CASSQTGNTGELFF.

At least ten counts were recorded for this clonotype. CDR3 amino acids: CASSEIRGLAFF. In DNA, the CDR3 is TGTGCCAGCAGTGAAATAAGGGGATTAGCTTTCTTT. This chain joins TRBV12-3 or TRBV12-4 and TRBJ1-1, with D perhaps matching TRBD1 (5 bases). The CDR3 is made up of 12 amino acids. V shed 5 bases and J shed 10 bases, with 14 bases lying between them.

This clonotype has ten or more counts. The chain combines TRBV4-2 with TRBJ2-7; D possibly corresponds to TRBD2 (6 bases). Germline lookup yields CDR1 LGHNA and CDR2 YNFKEQ. The CDR3 loop spans 18 amino acids. V lost 0 bases, J lost 3 bases, and 21 bases lay in between. The CDR3 is CASSQDQDLNLANYEQYF. CDR3 bases: TGTGCCAGCAGCCAAGATCAGGACCTTAACCTAGCGAACTACGAGCAGTACTTC.

This clonotype has at least ten counts. The chain combines TRBV9 with TRBJ1-2, with D unresolved. V dropped 4 bases and J dropped 11 bases, with 24 bases sitting between them. This CDR3 has 15 residues. Germline V lookup: CDR1 SGDLS, CDR2 YYNGEE. CDR3 sequence: CASSPWRAEPTDYTF. CDR3 nucleotides: TGTGCCAGCAGCCCATGGAGGGCAGAACCGACCGATTACACCTTC.

This clonotype was seen repeatedly, ten times or more. The chain has TRBV11-3 and TRBJ1-2, with no clear D. CDR1 and CDR2 from the germline V gene are SGHNT and YENEEA. The CDR3 runs 12 residues. V lost 9 bases to trimming and J lost 8 bases, with 16 bases between them. The CDR3 loop reads CASGPRNMGYTF. CDR3 DNA: TGTGCCAGTGGGCCGAGAAATATGGGCTACACCTTC.